This is a list of T cell receptor beta chains from one sample in a study of blood T cell repertoires in COVID-19. Sequencing was performed with immunoSEQ multiplex PCR; in TCRdb, only in-frame clones are kept and a portion is missing. The sample yields under 200,000 clones, approximately 90% seen once. The sample taken for sequencing was peripheral blood. All receptors come from a man in his forties or fifties with acute or convalescent COVID-19. The CDR3 runs from the conserved cysteine through the conserved F or W. Each record gives: V gene, D gene, clone size, J gene, CDR3 protein, CDR3 DNA. D genes are given only for firm matches. Expanded clones are given a class, and other clones once, few, many or no size at all.

TRBV6-5,NA,NA,TRBJ2-5,CASSYPTVQETQYF,TGTGCCAGCAGTTACCCGACTGTACAAGAGACCCAGTACTTC
TRBV7-2,NA,NA,TRBJ1-6,CASSLVSVYSPLHF,TGTGCCAGCAGCTTAGTATCTGTCTATTCACCCCTCCACTTT
TRBV6-5,NA,NA,TRBJ1-5,CASSLSGAKQPQHF,TGTGCCAGCAGTTTGTCAGGGGCCAAACAGCCCCAGCATTTT
TRBV24-1,NA,NA,TRBJ2-5,CATSDRRGDQETQYF,TGTGCCACCAGTGATAGACGCGGAGACCAAGAGACCCAGTACTTC
TRBV2,NA,NA,TRBJ1-5,CASRGHVSNQPQHF,TGTGCCAGCCGGGGACACGTTAGCAATCAGCCCCAGCATTTT
TRBV18,TRBD1,once,TRBJ1-2,CASSRQGQTVLASDYTF,TGTGCCAGCTCACGACAGGGCCAAACGGTTCTAGCTTCCGACTACACCTTC
TRBV4-2,TRBD2,once,TRBJ2-3,CASSQLLAPDTQYF,TGTGCCAGCAGCCAACTACTAGCGCCAGATACGCAGTATTTT
TRBV4-1,NA,NA,TRBJ2-7,CASSQGSTAAYEQYF,TGCGCCAGCAGTCAAGGGTCCACAGCAGCCTACGAGCAGTACTTC
TRBV7-9,NA,once,TRBJ1-5,CASSLGGRGQPQHF,TGTGCCAGCAGCTTAGGGGGCAGGGGACAGCCCCAGCATTTT
TRBV7-2,TRBD1,NA,TRBJ2-2,CASSTQGDGGELFF,TGTGCCAGCAGCACGCAGGGGGATGGCGGGGAGCTGTTTTTT
TRBV12-3/TRBV12-4,TRBD1,NA,TRBJ1-5,CASSRRGNQPQHF,TGTGCCAGCAGTCGCAGGGGGAATCAGCCCCAGCATTTT
TRBV7-3,TRBD2,NA,TRBJ2-5,CASSPVAGGQGAQYF,TGTGCCAGCTCCCCTGTCGCGGGAGGGCAGGGTGCCCAGTACTTC
TRBV7-9,TRBD2,NA,TRBJ2-1,CASSLVTSGTPSYNEQFF,TGTGCCAGCAGCTTGGTGACTAGCGGGACCCCGTCCTACAATGAGCAGTTCTTC
TRBV29-1,TRBD1,once,TRBJ2-1,CSAGTDYNEQFF,TGCAGCGCCGGGACAGACTACAATGAGCAGTTCTTC
TRBV5-1,TRBD2,NA,TRBJ2-7,CASSFSAASGDYEQYF,TGCGCCAGCAGCTTCTCGGCGGCTAGCGGGGACTACGAGCAGTACTTC
TRBV10-1,TRBD1,NA,TRBJ1-6,CASSARTGENSPLHF,TGCGCCAGCAGTGCTAGGACAGGGGAGAATTCACCCCTCCACTTT
TRBV7-6,TRBD1,NA,TRBJ2-1,CASSLRQGAHNEQFF,TGTGCCAGCAGCTTACGACAGGGGGCCCACAATGAGCAGTTCTTC
TRBV12-3/TRBV12-4,NA,few,TRBJ2-5,CASSFGLTQYF,TGTGCCAGCAGTTTTGGCCTGACCCAGTACTTC
TRBV5-4,TRBD1,NA,TRBJ2-7,CASSLTGAEQYF,TGTGCCAGCAGCTTGACAGGGGCCGAGCAGTACTTC
TRBV14,TRBD1,NA,TRBJ2-7,CASSQDYGTGGTYEQYF,TGTGCCAGCAGCCAAGACTACGGAACAGGGGGCACCTACGAGCAGTACTTC
TRBV11-2,NA,NA,TRBJ2-5,CASSLEAASGVETQYF,TGTGCCAGCAGCTTAGAGGCTGCGTCAGGGGTGGAGACCCAGTACTTC
TRBV27,NA,NA,TRBJ2-2,CASSLVQGVPGELFF,TGTGCCAGCAGCTTGGTACAGGGAGTGCCCGGGGAGCTGTTTTTT
TRBV7-9,NA,NA,TRBJ1-5,CASQRSDSFQPQHF,TGTGCCAGCCAACGATCTGACAGTTTTCAGCCCCAGCATTTT
TRBV5-4,TRBD1,NA,TRBJ1-2,CASSLVYRGRVGYTF,TGTGCCAGCAGCTTGGTATACAGGGGGCGAGTTGGCTACACCTTC
TRBV6-1,NA,NA,TRBJ1-2,CASSEEPNANYGYTF,TGTGCCAGCAGCGAAGAGCCGAACGCTAACTATGGCTACACCTTC